The 27 T cell receptor beta chains in this list originate from one sample, sequenced in a study of CD8 T cells in ankylosing spondylitis. MiXCR, applied by TCRdb to the 5' RACE reads, yields one record per CDR3 protein. The top ten clones hold under 7.5% of a sample with some 140,000 distinct CDR3 sequences, roughly 8.4% of them seen once. The sample taken for sequencing was synovial fluid, either unsorted or a sorted T cell fraction (not recorded which). These receptors were obtained from a male donor with ankylosing spondylitis.

The sample holds many counts of this clonotype. The chain carries TRBV6-2 or TRBV6-3 and TRBJ2-7; the D gene is possibly TRBD2 (6 bases). The V and J ends lost 2 bases and 0 bases respectively, with 11 bases between them. The CDR3 runs to 15 residues. Germline V gives CDR1 MNHEY, CDR2 SVGEGT. The CDR3 loop is CASSYELAYSYEQYF. In DNA form, the CDR3 reads TGTGCCAGCAGTTACGAGCTAGCGTACTCCTACGAGCAGTACTTC.

This clonotype was observed a handful of times. The V gene is TRBV11-2, the J gene TRBJ2-1; 11 bases are shared with TRBD2. The germline gives CDR1 SGHAT, CDR2 FQNNGV. V lost 7 bases, J lost 7 bases, and 12 bases stayed unmatched. The CDR3 consists of 16 residues. The CDR3 region is CASKLTGTSGLNEQFF. The CDR3 DNA reads TGTGCCAGCAAATTAACCGGGACTAGCGGACTTAATGAGCAGTTCTTC.

On this clonotype itself: It may be a read error: a sequence one base away is much more abundant. The V and J genes are TRBV11-1 and TRBJ2-1; a possible D gene is TRBD2 (6 bases). The CDR3 contains 14 residues. CDR1 and CDR2 from the germline V gene are SGHAT and FQDESV (reference sequence). The CDR3 region has the DNA TGTGCCAGCAGCCCCTGGCGGGGCCACAATGAGCAGCTCTTC. This gives the protein CASSPWRGHNEQLF.

With regard to this clonotype: This may stem from a read error, because a much larger clone lies one nucleotide away. The CDR3 end shows no conserved phenylalanine or tryptophan, and so a read error is likely. The chain is built from TRBV20-1 and TRBJ2-7; D is ambiguous. Deletions cut 6 bases from V and 7 bases from J, with 13 bases between. The length of the CDR3 is 11 residues. Germline loops: CDR1 DFQATT, CDR2 SNEGSKA (reference sequence). CDR3 region: CSAQIVKEQYL. DNA for the CDR3: TGCAGTGCCCAAATTGTAAAAGAGCAGTACCTC.

The chain recombines TRBV6-2 or TRBV6-3 with TRBJ2-2, with 10 bases lining up with TRBD2. The germline CDR1 and CDR2 sequences are MNHEY and SVGEGT. The trim removed 2 bases at V and 1 base at J, leaving 19 bases unmatched. The CDR3 runs 22 residues. CDR3: CASSYPNGLAETSLGNTGELFF. Here the CDR3 DNA reads TGTGCCAGCAGTTACCCCAATGGACTAGCGGAGACCTCCCTCGGGAACACCGGGGAGCTGTTTTTT.

This clonotype was detected ten times or more. CDR3 nucleotides: TGCAGCGTTGGGGACGGGGTTAATTCACCCCTCCACTTT. This gives the protein CSVGDGVNSPLHF. The J gene is TRBJ1-6, the V gene TRBV29-1, with D possibly TRBD1 on 5 matching bases. There are 13 residues in the CDR3. Between the trimmed V and J ends, which lost 4 bases and 6 bases, there was a span of 10 bases. The germline gives CDR1 SQVTM, CDR2 ANQGSEA.

This clonotype occurred many times. This rearrangement joins TRBV10-3 to TRBJ2-5, with D hard to call. V was clipped by 0 bases and J by 2 bases, with 10 bases between them. CDR3 length: 15 amino acids. Germline V gene sequence: CDR1 ENHRY, CDR2 SYGVKD. The DNA for the CDR3 is TGTGCCATCAGTGAGTCGATGACATTACAAGAGACCCAGTACTTC. Translation gives CAISESMTLQETQYF.

There are many counts of this clonotype. The V gene is TRBV6-2 or TRBV6-3, the J gene TRBJ1-4, with D unresolved. The CDR3 loop spans 11 amino acids. The V end was cut by 8 bases, the J end by 8 bases, with 9 bases between. The germline CDR1 and CDR2 sequences are MNHEY and SVGEGT. The CDR3 DNA reads as TGTGCCAGCGCAAGGGAAGAAAAACTGTTTTTT. Translating it yields CASAREEKLFF.

The table lists this clonotype with a few counts. V usage is TRBV7-8 and J usage is TRBJ2-5; the D gene is possibly TRBD2 (6 bases). V was shortened by 5 bases and J by 1 base, with 11 bases between the two germline ends. CDR3 length equals 14 residues. CDR1 SGHVS and CDR2 FQNEAQ come from the germline V gene. The CDR3 is CASSRGWGQETQYF. DNA of the CDR3: TGTGCCAGCAGCCGGGGGTGGGGCCAAGAGACCCAGTACTTC.

This clonotype appeared many times. The rearrangement joins TRBV20-1 to TRBJ1-4; D is uncertain. Germline V gene lookup returns CDR1 DFQATT and CDR2 SNEGSKA (reference sequence). This CDR3 spans 11 amino acids. DNA for the CDR3: TGCTACGTAGGGATGGGTGAAAAACTGTTTTTT. Amino acid sequence: CYVGMGEKLFF.

This clonotype showed up many times. The V gene is TRBV7-2, the J gene TRBJ1-1; maybe TRBD1 (5 bases). The CDR3 extends over 13 amino acids. In germline, CDR1 is SGHTA, CDR2 FQGNSA. V lost 4 bases to trimming and J lost 1 base, with 7 bases between them. This CDR3 is CASSSQGNTEAFF. The CDR3 DNA sequence: TGTGCCAGCAGCTCCCAGGGGAACACTGAAGCTTTCTTT.

The chain employs TRBV4-3 and TRBJ1-6; D gene ambiguous. Germline V lookup: CDR1 LGHNA, CDR2 YSLEER. The V gene lost 1 base and the J gene lost 9 bases, with 16 bases spanning the gap. This CDR3 comprises 16 residues. DNA of the CDR3: TGCGCCAGCAGCCAAGTCTACATACAAGATGGTTCACCCCTCCACTTT. Protein: CASSQVYIQDGSPLHF.

The sample holds many counts of this clonotype. The rearrangement links TRBV5-1 to TRBJ2-3; 7 bases match TRBD2. The CDR3 spans 13 residues. CDR1 SGHRS and CDR2 YFSETQ come from the germline V gene. With 0 bases clipped from V and 6 bases from J, the junction kept 1 base outside the gene matches. The CDR3 reads CASSLELADTQYF. The CDR3 nucleotides read TGCGCCAGCAGCTTGGAACTAGCGGATACGCAGTATTTT. The full variable domain, completed using reference TRBV5-1 and TRBJ2-3, is KAGVTQTPRYLIKTRGQQVTLSCSPISGHRSVSWYQQTPGQGLQFLFEYFSETQRNKGNFPGRFSGRQFSNSRSEMNVSTLELGDSALYLCASSLELADTQYFGPGTRLTVL.

This clonotype was counted ten times or more. The CDR3 nucleotides are TGTGCCAGCAGTTACTCGATTGGAGGGGGTGGCACAGATACGCAGTATTTT. Its protein is CASSYSIGGGGTDTQYF. The chain employs TRBV6-5 and TRBJ2-3; D tentatively reads TRBD1 or TRBD2 (6 bases each). Germline lookup yields CDR1 MNHEY and CDR2 SVGAGI. CDR3 length equals 17 residues. V lost 0 bases to trimming and J lost 1 base, with 14 bases between them.

At least ten counts were recorded for this clonotype. The chain couples TRBV29-1 to TRBJ1-5, with 7 bases aligning to TRBD1. CDR1 SQVTM and CDR2 ANQGSEA come from the germline V gene. V shed 7 bases and J 6 bases; nucleotides not matched to a gene: 9. The length of the CDR3 is 13 residues. The CDR3 loop is CSALTGLSQPQHF. CDR3 sequence (DNA): TGCAGCGCACTGACAGGGTTGAGTCAGCCCCAGCATTTT.

In this sample, this clonotype turned up many times. The chain recombines TRBV3-1 with TRBJ1-6; D gene ambiguous. CDR1 and CDR2 from the germline V gene are LGHDT and YNNKEL (reference sequence). There are 13 residues in the CDR3. Trimming pared 4 bases from V and 10 bases from J, leaving 11 bases between. CDR3 sequence reads: CASSREGGSPLHF. In nucleotides, the CDR3 is TGTGCCAGCAGCCGGGAGGGAGGGTCACCCCTCCACTTT.

In this sample, this clonotype turned up a few times. This chain links TRBV20-1 with TRBJ2-7; 16 bases match TRBD2. J gave up 6 bases and V 3 bases, and 5 bases lay outside the gene matches. Germline V gene data show CDR1 as DFQATT and CDR2 as SNEGSKA (reference sequence). The CDR3 consists of 15 residues. This CDR3 is CSARGLAGGPSEQYF. The CDR3 nucleotides read TGCAGTGCTAGGGGACTAGCGGGAGGGCCGTCCGAGCAGTACTTC.

The rearrangement joins TRBV7-2 to TRBJ2-2, with TRBD1 as a possible D gene (5 bases). Per germline, CDR1 SGHTA and CDR2 FQGNSA. Trimming shortened V by 1 base and J by 5 bases, and 8 bases separated the two germline ends. This CDR3 is 14 amino acids long. CDR3 protein: CASSLGRQTGELFF. The CDR3 coding sequence is TGTGCCAGCAGCTTAGGAAGACAGACCGGGGAGCTGTTTTTT.

The J gene is TRBJ2-7, the V gene TRBV7-8; D is uncertain. V was cut by 5 bases and J by 0 bases, with 11 bases left in between. This CDR3 is built from 14 residues. Germline CDR1 and CDR2: SGHVS and FQNEAQ. The chain's CDR3 is CASSLYESSYEQYF. CDR3 DNA sequence: TGTGCCAGCAGCCTTTATGAGAGCTCCTACGAGCAGTACTTC.

Points on this clonotype: Without the conserved terminal phenylalanine or tryptophan, this CDR3 likely stems from a read error. The V and J genes are TRBV6-1 and TRBJ2-3; D is unresolved. V was pared by 0 bases and J by 6 bases, with 7 bases between. The CDR3 consists of 13 residues. Germline loops: CDR1 MNHNS, CDR2 SASEGT. Written as DNA, the CDR3 is TGTGCCAGCAGTGAAGCGTGGGGTGATACGCAGTATCTT. It yields the protein CASSEAWGDTQYL.

In this sample, this clonotype turned up many times. The chain couples TRBV6-2 or TRBV6-3 to TRBJ2-5, with D hard to call. V dropped 9 bases and J dropped 4 bases, with 15 bases sitting between them. The CDR3 has 13 residues. Looked up from germline, CDR1 is MNHEY and CDR2 is SVGEGT. The CDR3 sequence is CASGISRIETQYF. CDR3 bases: TGTGCCAGTGGGATTTCCCGAATAGAGACCCAGTACTTC.

This clonotype was counted ten times or more. This rearrangement joins TRBV15 to TRBJ2-2, with 7 bases aligning to TRBD2. Per germline, CDR1 LNHNV and CDR2 YYDKDF (reference sequence). The V and J ends lost 3 bases and 4 bases, in that order; junction bases with no gene match: 5. This CDR3 comprises 15 residues. In DNA form, the CDR3 reads TGTGCCACCAGCAGGAACGTAGCGGGCACCGGGGAGCTGTTTTTT. Protein product: CATSRNVAGTGELFF.

CDR3 amino acids: CASLRGTGNHEQYF. Written as DNA, the CDR3 is TGTGCCAGCCTCAGGGGGACAGGGAACCACGAGCAGTACTTC. This rearrangement joins TRBV2 to TRBJ2-7, with 9 positions matching TRBD1. Germline loops: CDR1 SNHLY, CDR2 FYNNEI. This CDR3 spans 14 amino acids. V shed 8 bases and J 5 bases; nucleotides not matched to a gene: 10.

V is TRBV20-1 and J is TRBJ1-1; weak D call: TRBD1 (6 bases). V lost 8 bases and J 5 bases, leaving 12 bases between the germline ends. CDR1 is DFQATT and CDR2 is SNEGSKA in the germline V gene (reference sequence). The length of the CDR3 is 11 residues. DNA of the CDR3: TGCAGTACACAGGGATGGACTGAAGCTTTCTTT. It encodes CSTQGWTEAFF.

At least ten counts were recorded for this clonotype. The V call is TRBV20-1, the J call TRBJ2-1; TRBD2 is a possible D gene (5 bases). The length of the CDR3 is 16 residues. The germline V and J ends were trimmed by 0 bases and 4 bases, with 16 bases remaining between them. Per the germline V gene, CDR1 is DFQATT and CDR2 is SNEGSKA (reference sequence). CDR3 loop: CSARDVERQSYNEQFF. The CDR3 DNA follows: TGCAGTGCTAGAGATGTCGAGCGGCAGTCTTACAATGAGCAGTTCTTC.

In this sample, this clonotype turned up many times. This chain connects TRBV7-2 to TRBJ2-1, with 7 bases matching TRBD1. This CDR3 spans 15 amino acids. Per the germline V gene, CDR1 is SGHTA and CDR2 is FQGNSA. Trimming removed 3 bases from V and 3 bases from J; junction bases left unmatched: 5. The CDR3, as DNA: TGTGCCAGCAGCTTGCTGGGACAGAACTACAATGAGCAGTTCTTC. It translates to CASSLLGQNYNEQFF.

V and J are TRBV20-1 and TRBJ2-7, with 9 bases lining up with TRBD2. The germline V gene encodes CDR1 DFQATT and CDR2 SNEGSKA (reference sequence). The trim removed 0 bases at V and 4 bases at J, leaving 10 bases unmatched. The CDR3 has 16 amino acids. The DNA of the CDR3 is TGCAGTGCTAGAGAGGGGGCGCGGGAGGGGCCTTACGAGCAGTACTTC. This gives the protein CSAREGAREGPYEQYF.